The entry below describes one T cell receptor (beta chain). The record originates from a study of T cell responses to AZD1222 COVID-19 vaccine. CDR3 length: 14 amino acids. The junction had 3 bases not matched to a gene; V was cut back by 3 bases and J by 7 bases. In germline, CDR1 is GTSNPN, CDR2 SVGIG (reference sequence). TCRdb's copy holds only in-frame clones and misses some; the assay was immunoSEQ multiplex PCR. The table shows about 130,000 clones, with about 87% occurring only once. The sequence came from an adult in good health. The sample consisted of peripheral blood, taken on day 0 of AZD1222 vaccination. The genes are TRBV30 and TRBJ1-6, with TRBD1 identical over 10 bases. The CDR3 region is CAWSTGQGNSPLHF. The CDR3 nucleotides read TGTGCCTGGAGCACGGGACAGGGGAATTCACCCCTCCACTTT.